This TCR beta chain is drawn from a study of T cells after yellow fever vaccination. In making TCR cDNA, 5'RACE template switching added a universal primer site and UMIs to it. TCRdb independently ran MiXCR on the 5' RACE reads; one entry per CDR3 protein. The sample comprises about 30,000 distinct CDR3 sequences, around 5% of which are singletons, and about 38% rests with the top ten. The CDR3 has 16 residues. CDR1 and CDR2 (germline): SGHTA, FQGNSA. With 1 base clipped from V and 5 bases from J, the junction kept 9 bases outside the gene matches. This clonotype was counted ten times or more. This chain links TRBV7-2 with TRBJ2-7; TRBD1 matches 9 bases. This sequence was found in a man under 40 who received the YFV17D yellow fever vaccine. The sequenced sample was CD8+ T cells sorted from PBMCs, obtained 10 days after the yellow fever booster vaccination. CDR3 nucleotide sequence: TGTGCCAGCAGCTTAGAGGGACAGGGCGGCCTGGACGAGCAGTACTTC. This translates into CASSLEGQGGLDEQYF.